These 20 T cell receptor beta chains share one sample of origin, sequenced in a study of T cells after yellow fever vaccination. TCRdb reprocessed the 5' RACE reads with MiXCR, giving one entry per CDR3 protein. The table records some 400,000 distinct CDR3 sequences, 15% to 20% of them present only once. Sample: PBMCs, taken before the yellow fever booster vaccination. The receptors originated from a man younger than 35 who received the YFV17D yellow fever vaccine.

This clonotype appeared many times. V gene TRBV7-2 combines with J gene TRBJ2-3, with D perhaps matching TRBD1 (6 bases). The CDR3 extends over 15 amino acids. The germline CDR1 and CDR2 sequences are SGHTA and FQGNSA. V lost 1 base and J 0 bases, leaving 8 bases between the germline ends. CDR3 sequence reads: CASSLGTVSTDTQYF. The CDR3 coding sequence is TGTGCCAGCAGCTTAGGGACAGTTAGCACAGATACGCAGTATTTT. Drawing the rest from reference TRBV7-2 and TRBJ2-3, the complete variable domain is GAGVSQSPSNKVTEKGKDVELRCDPISGHTALYWYRQSLGQGLEFLIYFQGNSAPDKSGLPSDRFSAERTGGSVSTLTIQRTQQEDSAVYLCASSLGTVSTDTQYFGPGTRLTVL.

V gene TRBV28 combines with J gene TRBJ1-4; maybe TRBD1 (6 bases). The V end was cut by 3 bases, the J end by 10 bases, with 18 bases between. Germline loops: CDR1 MDHEN, CDR2 SYDVKM. CDR3 length equals 15 residues. CDR3 nucleotide sequence: TGTGCCAGCAGTTTCGTACGTTCAGGGGAGAGAAAACTGTTTTTT. This gives the protein CASSFVRSGERKLFF.

The chain has TRBV7-2 and TRBJ2-5; 7 nucleotides line up with TRBD2. Losses at the gene ends were 6 bases for V and 5 bases for J; bases not matched to a gene: 15. The germline V gene has CDR1 SGHTA and CDR2 FQGNSA. CDR3 length equals 16 residues. The CDR3 loop is CASSVIQAGMRETQYF. CDR3 coding DNA: TGTGCCAGCAGTGTAATTCAAGCGGGGATGAGGGAGACCCAGTACTTC.

The rearrangement links TRBV6-5 to TRBJ1-1, with D possibly being TRBD1 (6 bases). The CDR3 contains 12 residues. Per germline, CDR1 MNHEY and CDR2 SVGAGI. Trimming stripped 6 bases from V and 11 bases from J, with 16 bases between. The CDR3 nucleotides read TGTGCCAGCAGGGCAGACAGGCGCCGGGCTTTCTTT. As protein: CASRADRRRAFF.

This clonotype was detected ten times or more. This sequence joins TRBV29-1 and TRBJ2-5, with a weak D call TRBD2 (7 bases). The germline V gene has CDR1 SQVTM and CDR2 ANQGSEA. The germline V and J ends were trimmed by 6 bases and 6 bases, with 14 bases remaining between them. This CDR3 region has 12 residues. The CDR3 loop is CSVGGGAKTQYF. Written as DNA, the CDR3 is TGCAGCGTAGGAGGGGGGGCGAAGACCCAGTACTTC.

This clonotype showed up many times. V usage is TRBV7-9 and J usage is TRBJ2-1, with D perhaps being TRBD1 or TRBD2 (5 bases each). The CDR3 is 15 residues long. Trimming took 5 bases from V and 5 from J, leaving 16 bases between them. CDR1 and CDR2 from the germline V gene are SEHNR and FQNEAQ (reference sequence). The CDR3 sequence: CASSPGTHWDNEQFF. The CDR3 DNA is TGTGCCAGCAGCCCCGGGACGCACTGGGACAATGAGCAGTTCTTC. The whole variable domain, remainder taken from reference TRBV7-9 and TRBJ2-1, is DTGVSQNPRHKITKRGQNVTFRCDPISEHNRLYWYRQTLGQGPEFLTYFQNEAQLEKSRLLSDRFSAERPKGSFSTLEIQRTEQGDSAMYLCASSPGTHWDNEQFFGPGTRLTVL.

The chain employs TRBV11-2 and TRBJ1-5; 8 bases align to TRBD1. CDR1 is SGHAT and CDR2 is FQNNGV in the germline V gene. This CDR3 is 15 amino acids long. With 5 bases clipped from V and 6 bases from J, the junction kept 9 bases outside the gene matches. CDR3 DNA sequence: TGTGCCAGCAGCCGGGACAGGAGGGAGGGTCAGCCCCAGCATTTT. This encodes CASSRDRREGQPQHF.

CDR3 residues: CASSFPDRGHGYTF. In DNA form, the CDR3 reads TGTGCCAGCAGTTTTCCAGACAGGGGGCACGGCTACACCTTC. The J gene is TRBJ1-2, the V gene TRBV12-3 or TRBV12-4; 10 nucleotides agree with TRBD1. The CDR3 consists of 14 residues. Trimming removed 3 bases from V and 8 bases from J; junction bases left unmatched: 6.

The chain joins TRBV7-3 to TRBJ2-2, with D tentatively TRBD2 (6 bases). This CDR3 has 15 amino acids. The V gene's germline CDR1 is SGHTA and CDR2 FQGTGA. Deletions cut 4 bases from V and 5 bases from J, with 14 bases between. CDR3 nucleotides: TGTGCCAGCAGCTCGACTAGGCGAGGAACCGGGGAGCTGTTTTTT. Amino acid sequence: CASSSTRRGTGELFF.

There are many counts of this clonotype. The CDR3 coding sequence is TGTGCCAGCAGCTCCGGGTATACTGAAGCTTTCTTT. It specifies CASSSGYTEAFF. The V and J genes are TRBV6-2 or TRBV6-3 and TRBJ1-1; no firm D call. CDR1 and CDR2 (germline): MNHEY, SVGEGT. V lost 6 bases, J lost 5 bases, and 10 bases lay in between. The CDR3 contains 12 residues.

Regarding this clonotype: A junction boundary mismatches the germline segment, possibly from a read error. CDR3 sequence: CASLTTATGVLFF. The CDR3 region has the DNA TGTGCCAGCCTTACGACAGCCACCGGGGTGCTGTTTTTT. This chain uses TRBV10-3 with TRBJ2-2; D may match TRBD1 or TRBD2 (5 bases each). The CDR3 has 13 residues. CDR1 and CDR2 from the germline V gene are ENHRY and SYGVKD.

This clonotype was counted between two and nine times. The chain couples TRBV6-5 to TRBJ2-7; D perhaps matches TRBD2 (5 bases). Germline CDR1 is MNHEY and CDR2 is SVGAGI. Trimming stripped 2 bases from V and 5 bases from J, with 16 bases between. The CDR3 has 15 residues. CDR3 loop: CASSYVGGQLHEQYF. Written as DNA, the CDR3 is TGTGCCAGCAGTTACGTTGGAGGCCAGCTCCACGAGCAGTACTTC.

A few counts support this clonotype. The chain couples TRBV10-3 to TRBJ2-2; 7 bases map to TRBD2. This CDR3 region has 17 residues. J lost 3 bases, V lost 6 bases, and 13 bases had no gene match. The V gene's germline CDR1 is ENHRY and CDR2 SYGVKD. In DNA form, the CDR3 reads TGTGCCATCAGAGGGACTACGCAGGAATTGTACACCGGGGAGCTGTTTTTT. It is translated as CAIRGTTQELYTGELFF.

This clonotype was detected ten times or more. The gene calls are TRBV20-1 and TRBJ1-4, with D unclear. The V gene lost 3 bases and the J gene lost 8 bases, with 4 bases spanning the gap. The CDR3 loop spans 10 amino acids. From germline, CDR1 is DFQATT and CDR2 SNEGSKA (reference sequence). CDR3 sequence (DNA): TGCAGTGCTAGTCGGGAAAAACTGTTTTTT. Its translation: CSASREKLFF.

The chain employs TRBV7-2 and TRBJ2-1, with TRBD2 as a possible D gene (7 bases). Looked up from germline, CDR1 is SGHTA and CDR2 is FQGNSA. V dropped 6 bases and J dropped 5 bases, with 17 bases sitting between them. The CDR3 has 15 amino acids. The CDR3 is CASSSRGGADNEQFF. CDR3 in DNA: TGTGCCAGCAGTTCCCGAGGGGGGGCCGACAATGAGCAGTTCTTC.

This clonotype was observed a few times. The V call is TRBV7-2, the J call TRBJ1-6; D gene ambiguous. Looked up from germline, CDR1 is SGHTA and CDR2 is FQGNSA. The CDR3 is 14 amino acids. Trimming took 2 bases from V and 6 from J, leaving 8 bases between them. DNA for the CDR3: TGTGCCAGCAGCTTAACGGGGATTAATTCACCCCTCCACTTT. Encoded protein: CASSLTGINSPLHF.

This clonotype has a handful of counts. The rearrangement joins TRBV4-1 to TRBJ1-1; 8 bases are a match to TRBD1. The V and J ends lost 1 base and 1 base, in that order; junction bases with no gene match: 5. The germline V gene has CDR1 MGHRA and CDR2 YSYEKL. The length of the CDR3 is 16 residues. This CDR3 is CASSQGQGRSNTEAFF. As DNA, the CDR3 is TGCGCCAGCAGCCAAGGACAGGGGCGGTCGAACACTGAAGCTTTCTTT.

This chain links TRBV15 with TRBJ2-3; 10 bases line up with TRBD2. This CDR3 comprises 18 residues. Unmatched junction bases numbered 9, after V lost 0 bases and J lost 3 bases. CDR1 is LNHNV, CDR2 YYDKDF, per germline (reference sequence). This chain's CDR3 is CATSRDRPLAGVTDTQYF. Written as DNA, the CDR3 is TGTGCCACCAGCAGAGATCGGCCCCTAGCGGGGGTTACAGATACGCAGTATTTT.

This clonotype was seen only a few times. V and J are TRBV5-1 and TRBJ2-3; D may be TRBD1 (6 bases). Germline values: CDR1 SGHRS, CDR2 YFSETQ. Trimming took 2 bases from V and 4 from J, leaving 11 bases between them. The CDR3 covers 14 residues. CDR3 bases: TGCGCCAGCAGCTTCGGCAGGGGCGCAGATACGCAGTATTTT. Translation: CASSFGRGADTQYF.

This clonotype was observed a handful of times. The rearrangement links TRBV12-3 or TRBV12-4 to TRBJ2-4; D is possibly TRBD2 (6 bases). There are 13 residues in the CDR3. Trimming removed 7 bases from V and 9 bases from J, with 16 bases in between. In DNA form, the CDR3 reads TGTGCCAGCACTTCGGGGGAAATTGGCATTCAGTACTTC. Protein sequence: CASTSGEIGIQYF.